The table lists the clone carrying this T cell receptor beta chain with many counts. This entry comes from a study of blood T cells in healthy people across ages. Alongside a J-beta primer mix, a sample-barcoded 5' primer served in a second PCR lasting 7 to 11 cycles. Sequencing of every sample gave 2.5 million or more CDR3-containing paired-end reads. A single record per CDR3 protein comes from TCRdb applying MiXCR to the 5' RACE reads. The data contain approximately 680,000 distinct CDR3 sequences, about 30% of them singletons. Germline CDR1 and CDR2: LGHDT and YNNKEL (reference sequence). This CDR3 comprises 16 residues. V lost 3 bases, J lost 3 bases, and 18 bases lay in between.

Sequenced material: blood. The chain joins TRBV3-1 to TRBJ2-7; the D gene is possibly TRBD2 (5 bases). The source is a woman older than 75 in good health. In DNA form, the CDR3 reads TGTGCCAGCAGCCAGTATCTTGTCGAGGGAAACTACGAGCAGTACTTC. Its translation: CASSQYLVEGNYEQYF.